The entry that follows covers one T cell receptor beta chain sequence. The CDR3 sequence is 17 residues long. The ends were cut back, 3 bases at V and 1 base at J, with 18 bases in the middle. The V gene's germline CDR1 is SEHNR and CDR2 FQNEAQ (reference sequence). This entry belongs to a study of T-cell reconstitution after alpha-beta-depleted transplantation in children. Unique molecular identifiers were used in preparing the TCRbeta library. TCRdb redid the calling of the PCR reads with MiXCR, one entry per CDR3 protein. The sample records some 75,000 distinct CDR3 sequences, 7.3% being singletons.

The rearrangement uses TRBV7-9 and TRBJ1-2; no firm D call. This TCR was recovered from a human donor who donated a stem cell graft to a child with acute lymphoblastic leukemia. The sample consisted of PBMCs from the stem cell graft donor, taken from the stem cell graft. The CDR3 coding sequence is TGTGCCAGCAGCTTCTTAAAGGGAGGCAGCTTTAACTATGGCTACACCTTC. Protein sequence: CASSFLKGGSFNYGYTF. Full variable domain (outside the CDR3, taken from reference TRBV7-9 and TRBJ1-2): DTGVSQNPRHKITKRGQNVTFRCDPISEHNRLYWYRQTLGQGPEFLTYFQNEAQLEKSRLLSDRFSAERPKGSFSTLEIQRTEQGDSAMYLCASSFLKGGSFNYGYTFGSGTRLTVV.